This TCR beta chain was identified during a study of CD8+CD57+ T cells in acquired aplastic anemia. Study-wide points: Patients did not significantly differ from controls in CD8+ Simpson's diversity. Patients shared 25 to 35 CD8+ CDR3 sequences with controls.

The template for TCR beta VDJ and CDR3 sequence profiling was genomic DNA. TCRdb called the reads again in MiXCR, with one record for every CDR3 protein. The top ten clones hold under 4.5% of a sample with approximately 380,000 distinct CDR3 sequences, approximately 70% of them seen once. As regards this clonotype: Antigen: not known.

Trimming left V 4 bases short and J 5 bases short, with 8 bases between. Per germline, CDR1 KGHDR and CDR2 SFDVKD. This CDR3 spans 13 amino acids. The chain links TRBV24-1 to TRBJ2-1, with a weak D call TRBD1 (5 bases). The sequencing input was sorted CD4+, CD8+, or CD8+CD57+ T cells (not recorded which) from PBMCs. The TCR was taken from a human donor in good health, serving as a control. In DNA form, the CDR3 reads TGTGCCACCAGTGACGTAGGGGACAATGAGCAGTTCTTC. This encodes CATSDVGDNEQFF.